This TCR beta chain is from a study of blood T cell repertoires in COVID-19. Study background: COVID-19 samples collected from the United States, Italy and Spain covered acute and convalescent phases. Sources were T cells, B-cell-depleted T cells, or PBMCs; the material itself was cDNA or gDNA.

In the original workflow: Estimated nucleated cell counts came from reference gene primer amplification. This table comes from immunoSEQ multiplex PCR, and its TCRdb copy is limited to in-frame clones, with some not included. V and J calls and clone size are copied from that table; D and trimming were computed from the DNA. The data hold approximately 70,000 clones, with approximately 89% observed a single time. Germline lookup yields CDR1 SGHVS and CDR2 FQNEAQ. The CDR3 is made up of 17 amino acids. The trim removed 1 base at V and 0 bases at J, leaving 5 bases unmatched. The source material was peripheral blood. The chain recombines TRBV7-8 with TRBJ1-3; 8 nucleotides match TRBD1. This sequence originates from a human donor in a cohort sampled during active COVID-19. CDR3 residues: CASSLETGAHSGNTIYF. The CDR3 DNA reads TGTGCCAGCAGCTTAGAGACAGGGGCCCACTCTGGAAACACCATATATTTT.